This T cell receptor (beta chain) was sequenced for a study of T cell repertoires in cytomegalovirus infection (dated by TCRdb to about 2019). A note on the overall study: Because public TCR beta signatures pointed to carriage of CMV infection together with the matching HLA type, the HLA type of each donor mattered for the analysis.

Ten or more counts support this clonotype. The antigen it recognizes is unknown. Per-base qualities were not stored, and no clone one base away is much larger. What the research found in general, with its limitations: The ex vivo response was dominated by HLA-C-restricted CMV-specific TCR beta clonotypes, which also provided the single most frequent clonotype in two of eight donors. In both this cohort and an independent roughly 400-donor cohort, the cumulative frequency of public TCR beta family members distinguished carriers of CMV infection plus the relevant HLA type.

There are 13 amino acids in the CDR3, from cysteine to phenylalanine inclusive. CDR3 DNA is the only sequence kept; it has 39 bases, read in frame from the first base. Trimming costs V 4 bases and J 7 bases, and their ends lie 11 bases apart. The germline V gene (reference sequence) specifies LNHDA as CDR1 and SQIVND as CDR2. The sequencer listed for this sample is Illumina HiSeq 1500. The public sequencing data were trimmed at Q25 with fastp and processed into clonotypes with MiXCR by TCRdb, which kept only in-frame beta chains. Entries that share a CDR3 protein sequence are merged under the most common genes and DNA. This sample is represented by fewer than 350,000 distinct CDR3 sequences; more than 8% of them were singletons. The ten largest clones represent about 3.9% of the sample.

This sequence originates from a human donor in good health (CMV status not recorded). Some clones in this sample may be carry-over from other donors' samples. The V and J segments used are TRBV19 and TRBJ2-1; the D gene is perhaps TRBD2, from 5 matching bases. Sequenced input: PBMCs. The DNA sequence is given as TGTGCCAGTAGTAGGACCCCGGGGAATGAGCAGTTCTTC. This sequence encodes CASSRTPGNEQFF.